The source of this T cell receptor (beta chain) is a study of OX40 agonist ivuxolimab in advanced cancers. Across the whole study: Enrolled patients in dose escalation had cancers that were hepatocellular carcinoma, melanoma, renal cell or head and neck cancer.

The method was immunoSEQ multiplex PCR; TCRdb's version includes in-frame clones alone and lacks a portion of them. The sample lists about 46,000 clones, around 87% occurring once. This TCR was sampled from an adult with an advanced solid tumor such as melanoma, head and neck, liver or kidney cancer. This material consisted of CD4+ or CD8+ T cells sorted from blood, taken in a trial of the OX40 agonist ivuxolimab.

Here the CDR3 DNA reads TGTGCCATCAGTGAGGAGCTAGCGGGGACTGAGACCCAGTACTTC. It is translated as CAISEELAGTETQYF. This chain links TRBV10-3 with TRBJ2-5; 9 positions match TRBD2. Germline V gives CDR1 ENHRY, CDR2 SYGVKD. V gave up 2 bases and J gave up 5 bases; unmatched junction bases: 6. There are 15 residues in the CDR3.